The present T cell receptor beta chain was sequenced within a study of T-cell reconstitution after alpha-beta-depleted transplantation in children. Of note for this clonotype: Antigen specificity is unknown.

General study points: Reportedly, roughly two months post-transplant, alpha-beta T cells arose from several hundred expanded graft clones. Day-60 TCRbeta diversity that was high in some patients was derived from surviving recipient T cells and thymic progenitors. T-cell counts and diversity at one year following transplant were attributed mainly to newly produced T cells.

It was with unique molecular identifiers that the TCRbeta library was prepared. TCRdb re-analysed the PCR reads in MiXCR, keeping a single row per CDR3 protein. The sample has around 230,000 distinct CDR3 sequences; under 20% are singletons. The source material was PBMCs, mostly from graft donor cells, sampled 360 days after TCRalphabeta/CD19-depleted stem cell transplant. The TCR sequence derives from a male patient under 10 years old who had a stem cell transplant for acute lymphoblastic leukemia, so the T cells may come from the graft donor.

The CDR3 nucleotides are TGTGCCATCAGTGAGTCGGGCCAGGGGGCCAATTATCAGCCCCAGCATTTT. It is translated as CAISESGQGANYQPQHF. The genes are TRBV10-3 and TRBJ1-5; 8 nucleotides agree with TRBD1. CDR3 length: 17 residues. V lost 0 bases, J lost 5 bases, and 9 bases stayed unmatched. Germline V lookup: CDR1 ENHRY, CDR2 SYGVKD.